The 29 T cell receptor beta chains reported below all come from one sample, sequenced in a study of T cells expressing NK-cell markers. After re-calling the 5' RACE reads, TCRdb lists one entry per CDR3 protein, DNA absent. This sample contains 550,000 to 600,000 distinct CDR3 sequences. Sequencing was done on a sample of blood T cells: a sorted CD56 or NKG2C T cell subset, CD4+ or CD8+ T cells, or bulk PBMC T cells (not recorded which). The receptors shown here come from a man younger than 35 in good health.

The genes are TRBV15 and TRBJ2-2; TCRdb returns TRBD1, unconfirmable since there is no DNA. CDR1 LNHNV and CDR2 YYDKDF come from the germline V gene (reference sequence). The CDR3 consists of 14 residues. The CDR3 sequence: CATRQGSRTGELFF.

The chain carries TRBV10-3 and TRBJ2-1; TCRdb's D call of TRBD2 is untestable without DNA. The CDR3 has 20 amino acids. The germline CDR1 and CDR2 sequences are ENHRY and SYGVKD. The CDR3 region is CAISESISREGPRNTNEQFF.

The chain couples TRBV4-1 to TRBJ2-1. Germline V CDR1 and CDR2: MGHRA, YSYEKL. The CDR3 consists of 16 residues. The CDR3 loop reads CASSQAPDSSYNEQFF.

The chain couples TRBV11-2 to TRBJ2-1; absent DNA, TCRdb's TRBD1 call cannot be checked. CDR1 is SGHAT, CDR2 FQNNGV, per germline. This CDR3 region has 16 residues. CDR3 protein: CASSLRQDRSYNEQFF.

This chain connects TRBV24-1 to TRBJ2-3; TCRdb proposes TRBD2, but this gene call is untestable without DNA. The germline CDR1 and CDR2 sequences are KGHDR and SFDVKD. This CDR3 is built from 16 residues. CDR3 amino acids: CATSGGTSAQVDTQYF.

The V gene is TRBV5-1, the J gene TRBJ2-5; TCRdb lists TRBD2, though no DNA is available to test this call. Germline-derived CDR1 and CDR2 are SGHRS and YFSETQ. This CDR3 has 14 residues. CDR3 in amino acids: CASSLRLASETQYF.

The chain employs TRBV12-3 or TRBV12-4 and TRBJ2-2; the TCRdb D gene call, TRBD1, has no DNA to confirm it. The CDR3 loop spans 15 amino acids. The CDR3 region is CASSFPGKGTGELFF.

The rearrangement joins TRBV3-1 to TRBJ2-1; TCRdb selects TRBD1, and the lack of DNA leaves this call unchecked. This CDR3 region has 15 residues. CDR1 is LGHDT and CDR2 is YNNKEL in the germline V gene (reference sequence). The CDR3 protein is CASSQEGVVGNEQFF.

The J gene is TRBJ2-1, the V gene TRBV20-1. Looked up from germline, CDR1 is DFQATT and CDR2 is SNEGSKA (reference sequence). This CDR3 spans 15 amino acids. The CDR3 sequence is CSAIRTEKPYNEQFF.

The chain has TRBV20-1 and TRBJ2-2; TCRdb proposes TRBD1, but this gene call is untestable without DNA. Germline CDR1 DFQATT, CDR2 SNEGSKA (reference sequence). CDR3 size: 17 residues. The CDR3 spells CSARDRDPTTYTGELFF.

The CDR3 region is CSVVARNTEAFF. The rearrangement links TRBV29-1 to TRBJ1-1. This CDR3 has 12 residues. CDR1 and CDR2 (germline): SQVTM, ANQGSEA.

The chain carries TRBV6-5 and TRBJ2-3; TCRdb's D gene call, TRBD2, goes unchecked for lack of DNA. Germline CDR1 MNHEY, CDR2 SVGAGI. The CDR3 loop spans 16 amino acids. The CDR3 sequence is CASSYSWGVSTDTQYF.

The V and J genes are TRBV3-1 and TRBJ2-7; absent DNA, TCRdb's TRBD2 call cannot be checked. CDR1 LGHDT and CDR2 YNNKEL come from the germline V gene (reference sequence). The CDR3 is 13 residues long. The CDR3 here is CASSPDEEGEQYF.

This chain joins TRBV4-3 and TRBJ2-6; without DNA, the TCRdb call of TRBD1 cannot be checked. The CDR3 covers 18 residues. The V gene's germline CDR1 is LGHNA and CDR2 YSLEER. The chain's CDR3 is CASSQGDRFTSGANVLTF.

The J gene is TRBJ2-2, the V gene TRBV30. The CDR3 has 16 residues. Germline values: CDR1 GTSNPN, CDR2 SVGIG (reference sequence). CDR3 residues: CAWSLHSGTRAGELFF.

The gene calls are TRBV9 and TRBJ1-2; TCRdb names TRBD1, which stays unverified in the absence of DNA. CDR3 length equals 13 residues. Looked up from germline, CDR1 is SGDLS and CDR2 is YYNGEE. The CDR3 protein is CASSRDANYGYTF.

V usage is TRBV29-1 and J usage is TRBJ1-2. Looked up from germline, CDR1 is SQVTM and CDR2 is ANQGSEA. This CDR3 is 13 amino acids long. The CDR3 is CSVENGGGYGYTF. Drawing the rest from reference TRBV29-1 and TRBJ1-2, the complete variable domain is SAVISQKPSRDICQRGTSLTIQCQVDSQVTMMFWYRQQPGQSLTLIATANQGSEATYESGFVIDKFPISRPNLTFSTLTVSNMSPEDSSIYLCSVENGGGYGYTFGSGTRLTVV.

The chain employs TRBV30 and TRBJ1-1; TCRdb indicates TRBD1, and absent DNA this call remains unverified. Germline assignment: CDR1 GTSNPN and CDR2 SVGIG (reference sequence). The CDR3 runs 14 residues. The CDR3 sequence is CAWIKTGRDTEAFF.

The chain uses TRBV15 and TRBJ2-5. The germline CDR1 and CDR2 sequences are LNHNV and YYDKDF (reference sequence). This CDR3 has 14 residues. The CDR3 sequence is CATSKSGYQETQYF. Based on the CDR3 plus reference TRBV15 and TRBJ2-5, the full variable domain is DAMVIQNPRYQVTQFGKPVTLSCSQTLNHNVMYWYQQKSSQAPKLLFHYYDKDFNNEADTPDNFQSRRPNTSFCFLDIRSPGLGDTAMYLCATSKSGYQETQYFGPGTRLLVL.

This sequence joins TRBV7-3 and TRBJ2-5; TCRdb returns TRBD2, unconfirmable since there is no DNA. CDR3 length: 15 amino acids. CDR1 SGHTA and CDR2 FQGTGA come from the germline V gene. Here the CDR3 reads CASSRELGLYETQYF.

V gene TRBV7-9 combines with J gene TRBJ2-1; TCRdb lists TRBD1, though no DNA is available to test this call. Germline assignment: CDR1 SEHNR and CDR2 FQNEAQ (reference sequence). The CDR3 sequence is 13 residues long. CDR3 in amino acids: CASSLSGGGEQFF.

V and J are TRBV3-1 and TRBJ1-1; checking the TCRdb D call of TRBD1 is not possible without DNA. The germline CDR1 and CDR2 sequences are LGHDT and YNNKEL (reference sequence). This CDR3 comprises 14 residues. The CDR3 protein is CASSQEPGLTKAFF.

The chain uses TRBV9 and TRBJ2-3. The germline V gene has CDR1 SGDLS and CDR2 YYNGEE. This CDR3 is 14 amino acids long. The CDR3 region is CASSANSYTDTQYF. Full variable domain (missing parts from reference TRBV9 and TRBJ2-3): DSGVTQTPKHLITATGQRVTLRCSPRSGDLSVYWYQQSLDQGLQFLIQYYNGEERAKGNILERFSAQQFPDLHSELNLSSLELGDSALYFCASSANSYTDTQYFGPGTRLTVL.

This chain uses TRBV10-3 with TRBJ2-7; the TCRdb D gene call, TRBD2, has no DNA to confirm it. The CDR3 length is 14 residues. Germline V lookup: CDR1 ENHRY, CDR2 SYGVKD. The CDR3 reads CAISRSGRDYEQYF.

The CDR3 loop is CASSVSTDSYEQYF. V is TRBV9 and J is TRBJ2-7. This CDR3 is built from 14 residues. Germline V lookup: CDR1 SGDLS, CDR2 YYNGEE.

The rearrangement joins TRBV6-5 to TRBJ2-1. This CDR3 region has 13 residues. Germline V gives CDR1 MNHEY, CDR2 SVGAGI. The CDR3 sequence: CASRADHYNEQFF.

The genes are TRBV5-5 and TRBJ2-6; TCRdb selects TRBD1, and the lack of DNA leaves this call unchecked. The CDR3 is 18 amino acids. CDR1 is SGHKS, CDR2 YYEKEE, per germline (reference sequence). The chain's CDR3 is CASSPTDNRVSGANVLTF.

The chain joins TRBV5-6 to TRBJ2-1; TCRdb lists TRBD1, though no DNA is available to test this call. Germline V gives CDR1 SGHDT, CDR2 YYEEEE. This CDR3 contains 15 residues. The CDR3 sequence is CASSLGPGSFNEQFF.

The V call is TRBV20-1, the J call TRBJ2-1; checking the TCRdb D call of TRBD1 is not possible without DNA. Looked up from germline, CDR1 is DFQATT and CDR2 is SNEGSKA (reference sequence). The CDR3 length is 14 residues. CDR3 region: CSASGGRSYNEQFF.